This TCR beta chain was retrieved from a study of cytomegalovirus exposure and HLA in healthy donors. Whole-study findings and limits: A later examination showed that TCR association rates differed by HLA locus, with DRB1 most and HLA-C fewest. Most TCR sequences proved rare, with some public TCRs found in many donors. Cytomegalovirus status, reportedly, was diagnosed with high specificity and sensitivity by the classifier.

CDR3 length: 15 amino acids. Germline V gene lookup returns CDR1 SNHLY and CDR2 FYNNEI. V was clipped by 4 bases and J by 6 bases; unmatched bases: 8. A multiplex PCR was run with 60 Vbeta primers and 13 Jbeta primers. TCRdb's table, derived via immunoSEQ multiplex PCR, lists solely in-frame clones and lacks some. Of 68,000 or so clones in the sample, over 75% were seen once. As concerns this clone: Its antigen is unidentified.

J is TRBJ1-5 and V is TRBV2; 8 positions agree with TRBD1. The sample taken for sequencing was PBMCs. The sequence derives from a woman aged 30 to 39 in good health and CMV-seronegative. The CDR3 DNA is TGTGCCAGCAGTGTGAGGCAGGGGGCAGGTCAGCCCCAGCATTTT. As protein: CASSVRQGAGQPQHF.